Below are 25 T cell receptor beta chains sequenced from a single sample in a study of early T cells in non-severe SARS-CoV-2 infection. Using its own MiXCR run on the 5' RACE reads, TCRdb lists one record per CDR3 protein. This repertoire shows about 72,000 distinct CDR3 sequences, around 10% found once; its top ten account for more than 7.5%. Sequencing was performed on whole blood, taken at baseline. These receptors all come from an adult who was a healthcare worker with PCR-confirmed SARS-CoV-2 infection or an uninfected control (not recorded which).

This clonotype showed up many times. The V call is TRBV7-8, the J call TRBJ1-1; a possible D gene is TRBD1 (5 bases). V dropped 2 bases and J dropped 3 bases, with 10 bases sitting between them. The CDR3 loop spans 14 amino acids. CDR1 and CDR2 (germline): SGHVS, FQNEAQ. The CDR3 coding sequence is TGTGCCAGCAGCTTATGGGGGATGGACACTGAAGCTTTCTTT. It yields the protein CASSLWGMDTEAFF.

CDR3 DNA: TGTGCCAGTAGTGTGGACAGGTCAGATACGCAGTATTTT. It translates to CASSVDRSDTQYF. V usage is TRBV19 and J usage is TRBJ2-3; 7 bases are a match to TRBD1. Germline-derived CDR1 and CDR2 are LNHDA and SQIVND (reference sequence). V shed 5 bases and J 4 bases; nucleotides not matched to a gene: 3. The CDR3 is 13 amino acids.

This clonotype showed up many times. J is TRBJ1-5 and V is TRBV6-6; possibly TRBD1 for D (5 bases). The CDR3 contains 15 residues. CDR1 MNHNY and CDR2 SVGAGI come from the germline V gene (reference sequence). Between the trimmed V and J ends, which lost 5 bases and 3 bases, there was a span of 14 bases. In DNA form, the CDR3 reads TGTGCCAGCAGTGTTCCGGGGGGGACCAATCAGCCCCAGCATTTT. It specifies CASSVPGGTNQPQHF.

This clonotype was seen repeatedly, ten times or more. This chain uses TRBV7-6 with TRBJ1-4; a weak D match, TRBD1 (5 bases). CDR1 SGHVS and CDR2 FNYEAQ come from the germline V gene. The CDR3 is made up of 14 amino acids. V was shortened by 0 bases and J by 7 bases, with 9 bases between the two germline ends. The CDR3 reads CASSLAGATEKLFF. The CDR3, as DNA: TGTGCCAGCAGCTTAGCAGGGGCGACTGAAAAACTGTTTTTT.

This clonotype was picked up a small number of times. The chain recombines TRBV27 with TRBJ1-1; 10 bases align to TRBD1. The CDR3 sequence is 15 residues long. J lost 5 bases, V lost 5 bases, and 8 bases had no gene match. Germline CDR1 and CDR2: MNHEY and SMNVEV (reference sequence). The chain's CDR3 is CASSPRDRGPTEAFF. The CDR3 DNA sequence: TGTGCCAGCAGTCCCCGGGACAGGGGCCCTACTGAAGCTTTCTTT.

This clonotype was seen only a few times. This CDR3 is CASSLWDRPNTGELFF. The DNA of the CDR3 is TGTGCCAGCAGCCTCTGGGACAGGCCGAACACCGGGGAGCTGTTTTTT. V is TRBV12-3 or TRBV12-4 and J is TRBJ2-2; 8 nucleotides line up with TRBD1. This CDR3 contains 16 residues. Trimming cost V 6 bases and J 0 bases; bases outside gene matches: 6.

In its sample, this clonotype was seen many times. The chain couples TRBV11-3 to TRBJ2-7; D is possibly TRBD1 or TRBD2 (7 bases each). The germline V gene encodes CDR1 SGHNT and CDR2 YENEEA. This CDR3 spans 16 amino acids. The germline V and J ends were trimmed by 2 bases and 2 bases, with 16 bases remaining between them. CDR3 DNA sequence: TGTGCCAGCAGCTTAATGGTGGCAGGGGGGGCCTACGAGCAGTACTTC. It is translated as CASSLMVAGGAYEQYF. Looking up the rest from reference TRBV11-3 and TRBJ2-7 gives the full variable domain: EAGVVQSPRYKIIEKKQPVAFWCNPISGHNTLYWYLQNLGQGPELLIRYENEEAVDDSQLPKDRFSAERLKGVDSTLKIQPAELGDSAVYLCASSLMVAGGAYEQYFGPGTRLTVT.

This clonotype was seen a handful of times. V and J are TRBV12-3 or TRBV12-4 and TRBJ2-3, with a weak D call TRBD1 (6 bases). The CDR3 consists of 12 residues. The germline V and J ends were trimmed by 9 bases and 4 bases, with 11 bases remaining between them. The CDR3 reads CASEGVSDTQYF. The CDR3 bases are TGTGCCAGTGAGGGGGTGTCAGATACGCAGTATTTT.

This clonotype was observed at least ten times. The chain employs TRBV6-2 or TRBV6-3 and TRBJ2-7, with TRBD2 identical over 9 bases. This CDR3 has 15 amino acids. Germline CDR1 is MNHEY and CDR2 is SVGEGT. The junction had 11 bases not matched to a gene; V was cut back by 6 bases and J by 5 bases. CDR3 coding DNA: TGTGCCAGCAGACTAGCGGGCGGCCAGCGTAACGAGCAGTACTTC. It specifies CASRLAGGQRNEQYF.

This clonotype has just a few counts. The chain combines TRBV20-1 with TRBJ1-1; 11 nucleotides match TRBD1. This CDR3 is 15 amino acids long. V lost 2 bases, J lost 4 bases, and 6 bases stayed unmatched. From germline, CDR1 is DFQATT and CDR2 SNEGSKA (reference sequence). CDR3 nucleotides: TGCAGTGCTAGATCGGGACAGGGGGAGGCCACTGAAGCTTTCTTT. Translation gives CSARSGQGEATEAFF.

This clonotype was seen at least ten times. J is TRBJ2-5 and V is TRBV20-1; perhaps TRBD1 as D (5 bases). V was trimmed by 0 bases and J by 4 bases, leaving 18 bases between them. Germline CDR1 and CDR2: DFQATT and SNEGSKA (reference sequence). The CDR3 covers 16 residues. The CDR3 sequence: CSARDRPQGRRETQYF. In nucleotides, the CDR3 is TGCAGTGCTAGAGACCGGCCCCAGGGAAGAAGAGAGACCCAGTACTTC.

This clonotype was observed a single time. The J gene is TRBJ2-7, the V gene TRBV20-1; D perhaps matches TRBD1 (6 bases). The length of the CDR3 is 15 residues. Trimming left V 0 bases short and J 3 bases short, with 15 bases between. Germline loops: CDR1 DFQATT, CDR2 SNEGSKA (reference sequence). The CDR3 DNA reads TGCAGTGCTAGAGATCTAGGGGGACGGAGCTACGAGCAGTACTTC. This translates into CSARDLGGRSYEQYF.

This clonotype has only a few counts. The V call is TRBV11-2, the J call TRBJ1-5; a possible D gene is TRBD1 (5 bases). Trimming removed 5 bases from V and 3 bases from J, with 11 bases in between. The CDR3 extends over 14 amino acids. Germline V CDR1 and CDR2: SGHAT, FQNNGV. CDR3 in DNA: TGTGCCAGCAGCCGTCAGGGTTACAATCAGCCCCAGCATTTT. Its protein product is CASSRQGYNQPQHF.

The chain carries TRBV10-3 and TRBJ2-7, with TRBD1 identical over 7 bases. CDR1 is ENHRY and CDR2 is SYGVKD in the germline V gene. V lost 10 bases, J lost 7 bases, and 13 bases stayed unmatched. CDR3 size: 13 residues. The CDR3 sequence is CATSGTDLLEQYF. The CDR3 DNA reads as TGTGCCACTTCCGGGACAGACCTTTTGGAGCAGTACTTC.

This clonotype was seen repeatedly, ten times or more. The chain has TRBV4-3 and TRBJ2-2; 9 bases agree with TRBD2. The CDR3 spans 15 residues. Germline trimming cut 5 bases from V and 3 bases from J; bases unmatched to any gene: 4. Germline assignment: CDR1 LGHNA and CDR2 YSLEER. CDR3 DNA: TGCGCCAGCAGCTATAGCGGGGGTTACACCGGGGAGCTGTTTTTT. Protein: CASSYSGGYTGELFF.

The genes are TRBV3-1 and TRBJ1-1; D gene unclear. Trimming took off 3 bases at V and 6 bases at J, with 11 bases between the two ends. The CDR3 consists of 13 residues. Germline loops: CDR1 LGHDT, CDR2 YNNKEL (reference sequence). CDR3 in DNA: TGTGCCAGCAGCCATGAGCTCGCGTCTGAAGCTTTCTTT. Encoded protein: CASSHELASEAFF. Looking up the rest from reference TRBV3-1 and TRBJ1-1 gives the full variable domain: DTAVSQTPKYLVTQMGNDKSIKCEQNLGHDTMYWYKQDSKKFLKIMFSYNNKELIINETVPNRFSPKSPDKAHLNLHINSLELGDSAVYFCASSHELASEAFFGQGTRLTVV.

This chain links TRBV6-5 with TRBJ1-1; 7 bases align to TRBD1. Unmatched junction bases numbered 10, after V lost 5 bases and J lost 4 bases. The CDR3 is 15 residues long. Germline CDR1 reads MNHEY; CDR2 reads SVGAGI. The chain's CDR3 is CASSARQGRGTEAFF. CDR3 DNA sequence: TGTGCCAGCAGTGCCAGACAGGGCCGGGGCACTGAAGCTTTCTTT.

A few counts support this clonotype. The chain joins TRBV12-3 or TRBV12-4 to TRBJ2-2; D ambiguous. Trimming pared 3 bases from V and 7 bases from J, leaving 6 bases between. The CDR3 runs to 12 residues. The CDR3 DNA reads as TGTGCCAGCAGTTTCGGGCACGGGGAGCTGTTTTTT. Residues: CASSFGHGELFF.

The chain uses TRBV3-1 and TRBJ1-1; no clear D. Germline CDR1 LGHDT, CDR2 YNNKEL (reference sequence). Trimming took off 5 bases at V and 0 bases at J, with 19 bases between the two ends. The CDR3 length is 17 residues. CDR3: CASSYSLGFPMNTEAFF. Written as DNA, the CDR3 is TGTGCCAGCAGCTACTCCCTAGGGTTCCCCATGAACACTGAAGCTTTCTTT.

The gene calls are TRBV29-1 and TRBJ1-5, with 10 bases aligning to TRBD1. This CDR3 is 13 amino acids long. V gave up 7 bases and J gave up 9 bases; unmatched junction bases: 9. Germline V gene lookup returns CDR1 SQVTM and CDR2 ANQGSEA. This CDR3 reads CSGRQGADGPQHF. The CDR3 DNA follows: TGCAGCGGGCGACAGGGGGCGGACGGGCCCCAGCATTTT.

This clonotype has at least ten counts. V is TRBV18 and J is TRBJ1-2, with 8 bases matching TRBD1. The J segment lost 1 base and the V segment lost 3 bases, leaving 7 bases of the junction unmatched. Germline lookup yields CDR1 KGHSH and CDR2 LQKENI. The CDR3 runs 16 residues. The CDR3 region has the DNA TGTGCCAGCTCACCCCTCCGGGACAGGTTTAACTATGGCTACACCTTC. It encodes CASSPLRDRFNYGYTF.

Many counts were recorded for this clonotype. V usage is TRBV19 and J usage is TRBJ1-5; D ambiguous. Germline values: CDR1 LNHDA, CDR2 SQIVND (reference sequence). V gave up 7 bases and J gave up 6 bases, with 13 bases separating them. The CDR3 runs 13 residues. The CDR3 reads CASMIAGSQPQHF. The CDR3 nucleotides are TGTGCCAGTATGATTGCTGGCAGTCAGCCCCAGCATTTT.

This clonotype was recorded a few times. The gene calls are TRBV30 and TRBJ1-1; no definite D call. V gave up 0 bases and J gave up 4 bases, with 18 bases separating them. This CDR3 has 16 residues. CDR1 GTSNPN and CDR2 SVGIG come from the germline V gene (reference sequence). The CDR3 reads CAWSVAGPGRSTEAFF. As DNA, the CDR3 is TGTGCCTGGAGTGTAGCTGGGCCGGGAAGGAGCACTGAAGCTTTCTTT.

This clonotype appeared a few times. The chain recombines TRBV5-4 with TRBJ1-4; possible D gene TRBD1, 6 bases. The V end was cut by 8 bases, the J end by 8 bases, with 34 bases between. Germline lookup yields CDR1 SGHNT and CDR2 YYREEE (reference sequence). This CDR3 spans 19 amino acids. The CDR3 region has the DNA TGTGCCAGTTCTCGTGAGGCAGGGGTAGCGAACCTGGGGATGGAAAAACTGTTTTTT. Translation gives CASSREAGVANLGMEKLFF.

In the case of this clonotype: One junction end does not reproduce the germline sequence, and a read error may be involved. This chain links TRBV6-5 with TRBJ2-1, with TRBD1 matching 9 bases. The CDR3 has 14 residues. From germline, CDR1 is MNHEY and CDR2 SVGAGI. Written as DNA, the CDR3 is TGTGCCAGCAAGAGGGACAGGGATTACAATAAGCAGTTCTTC. Translating it yields CASKRDRDYNKQFF.